This TCR beta chain was profiled in a study of OX40 agonist ivuxolimab in advanced cancers. The assay was immunoSEQ multiplex PCR, and TCRdb's table has in-frame clones only and misses some. This table has around 72,000 clones, more than 85% appearing once. The CDR3 covers 16 residues. Germline trimming cut 0 bases from V and 5 bases from J; bases unmatched to any gene: 10. Germline CDR1 is MNHEY and CDR2 is SVGAGI. The study's findings and limits: Low levels of normalized T-cell clonal expansion also appeared in some nonresponders.

In the case of this clone: Its antigen remains unidentified.

The chain links TRBV6-5 to TRBJ2-7, with 7 bases fitting TRBD1. The origin of this receptor is an adult with an advanced solid tumor such as melanoma, head and neck, liver or kidney cancer. The sample was CD4+ or CD8+ T cells sorted from blood, taken in a trial of the OX40 agonist ivuxolimab. CDR3 bases: TGTGCCAGCAGTTACTCGAGACCCGGACAGGCCCACGAGCAGTACTTC. It encodes CASSYSRPGQAHEQYF.